This entry lists 24 T cell receptor beta chains sequenced from one sample in a study of blood T cell repertoires in COVID-19 (dated by TCRdb to the early 2020s). Libraries were made using the immunoSEQ multiplex PCR assay. TCRdb provides this immuneACCESS table in a form limited to in-frame rearrangements. Some clones are lacking; in checked studies, under half of them reflect an unresolved V gene, and why the rest are absent is not known. Within this sample are a few hundred thousand clones, with approximately 89% of them counted one time only. Jointly, the top ten make up roughly a tenth of the sample. Material for sequencing was peripheral blood. The source of these receptors is a woman in her seventies with COVID-19, enrolled during active disease.

This clone was detected once. The V call is TRBV5-1, the J call TRBJ1-2; no clear D gene. The V end lost 1 base, the J end lost 6 bases, and 7 bases lay between the germline ends. The CDR3 has 12 residues. From germline, CDR1 is SGHRS and CDR2 YFSETQ. This CDR3 reads CASSLSQDGYTF. CDR3 in DNA: TGCGCCAGCAGCTTGTCCCAGGATGGCTACACCTTC.

The chain uses TRBV3-1 (or the pseudogene TRBV3-2) and TRBJ2-1; 7 bases align to TRBD1. There are 15 residues in the CDR3. Trimming removed 3 bases from V and 4 bases from J; junction bases left unmatched: 6. CDR1 LGHDT and CDR2 YNNKEL come from the germline V gene (reference sequence). The CDR3 loop is CASSHLGQTYNEQFF. DNA for the CDR3: TGTGCCAGCAGCCACTTGGGACAGACATACAATGAGCAGTTCTTC.

The V and J genes are TRBV11-1 and TRBJ2-1; the D gene is possibly TRBD2 (6 bases). The CDR3 extends over 14 amino acids. V was clipped by 2 bases and J by 2 bases, with 7 bases between them. Germline CDR1 and CDR2: SGHAT and FQDESV (reference sequence). The CDR3 is CASSLSGPYNEQFF. The CDR3, as DNA: TGTGCCAGCAGCTTAAGCGGGCCCTACAATGAGCAGTTCTTC.

The chain couples TRBV11-3 to TRBJ2-2; D possibly corresponds to TRBD2 (6 bases). Germline V lookup: CDR1 SGHNT, CDR2 YENEEA. The V and J ends lost 8 bases and 4 bases respectively, with 14 bases between them. The CDR3 length is 14 residues. The DNA for the CDR3 is TGTGCCAGCGGACTCGGGACTTCCACCGGGGAGCTGTTTTTT. Encoded protein: CASGLGTSTGELFF.

The chain is built from TRBV4-1 and TRBJ2-7; the D gene is possibly TRBD1 (5 bases). The germline gives CDR1 MGHRA, CDR2 YSYEKL. The length of the CDR3 is 19 residues. V was clipped by 3 bases and J by 3 bases, with 27 bases between them. The CDR3 DNA reads as TGCGCCAGCAGCCACGCTACCGGTGGCCGTGGGGCTCCATTCTACGAGCAGTACTTC. This encodes CASSHATGGRGAPFYEQYF.

The rearrangement uses TRBV6-5 and TRBJ1-4, with D possibly matching TRBD1 (6 bases). Germline V CDR1 and CDR2: MNHEY, SVGAGI. CDR3 length: 15 residues. Trimming pared 0 bases from V and 5 bases from J, leaving 10 bases between. The CDR3 DNA follows: TGTGCCAGCAGTTACTCGCGACAGGCAAATGAAAAACTGTTTTTT. It translates to CASSYSRQANEKLFF.

This clone has only one observation. The chain links TRBV5-6 to TRBJ1-1, with 12 bases aligning to TRBD1. Germline V gene lookup returns CDR1 SGHDT and CDR2 YYEEEE. This CDR3 is built from 16 residues. Germline trimming cut 3 bases from V and 1 base from J; bases unmatched to any gene: 4. Here the CDR3 reads CASSWGQGARNTEAFF. In DNA, the CDR3 is TGTGCCAGCAGCTGGGGACAGGGGGCTAGGAACACTGAAGCTTTCTTT.

The chain recombines TRBV12-5 with TRBJ1-1; no clear D gene. The CDR3 is made up of 12 amino acids. The V and J ends lost 6 bases and 4 bases respectively, with 9 bases between them. Looked up from germline, CDR1 is LGHNT and CDR2 is FRNRAP. The CDR3 nucleotides read TGTGCTAGTGGAACCGGAGGCACTGAAGCTTTCTTT. Translating gives CASGTGGTEAFF.

This chain uses TRBV15 with TRBJ2-5; 8 positions agree with TRBD1. Germline-derived CDR1 and CDR2 are LNHNV and YYDKDF (reference sequence). The CDR3 has 15 amino acids. J gave up 3 bases and V 4 bases, and 7 bases lay outside the gene matches. This CDR3 reads CATSTFQGAEETQYF. CDR3 in DNA: TGTGCCACCAGCACCTTTCAGGGGGCTGAAGAGACCCAGTACTTC. Together with reference TRBV15 and TRBJ2-5, the CDR3 gives the full variable domain: DAMVIQNPRYQVTQFGKPVTLSCSQTLNHNVMYWYQQKSSQAPKLLFHYYDKDFNNEADTPDNFQSRRPNTSFCFLDIRSPGLGDTAMYLCATSTFQGAEETQYFGPGTRLLVL.

This rearrangement joins TRBV10-3 to TRBJ1-5; tentative D call: TRBD1 (5 bases). V was trimmed by 3 bases and J by 5 bases, leaving 14 bases between them. Germline lookup yields CDR1 ENHRY and CDR2 SYGVKD. The CDR3 extends over 15 amino acids. The CDR3 here is CAISDLTAKDQPQHF. As DNA, the CDR3 is TGTGCCATCAGTGACCTGACAGCTAAAGATCAGCCCCAGCATTTT.

This chain links TRBV28 with TRBJ1-4; D remains ambiguous. This CDR3 comprises 13 residues. The V gene lost 10 bases and the J gene lost 3 bases, with 12 bases spanning the gap. Germline assignment: CDR1 MDHEN and CDR2 SYDVKM. The CDR3 sequence: CATQRWANEKLFF. The CDR3 DNA reads as TGTGCCACCCAGAGGTGGGCTAATGAAAAACTGTTTTTT.

The V and J genes are TRBV4-1 and TRBJ2-2; 8 nucleotides match TRBD2. The CDR3 has 16 residues. Germline V gene sequence: CDR1 MGHRA, CDR2 YSYEKL. V gave up 1 base and J gave up 2 bases; unmatched junction bases: 3. This CDR3 reads CASSQVLADNTGELFF. CDR3 in DNA: TGCGCCAGCAGCCAAGTACTAGCGGATAACACCGGGGAGCTGTTTTTT.

The V gene is TRBV6-5, the J gene TRBJ1-1, with 8 bases fitting TRBD1. The J segment lost 5 bases and the V segment lost 6 bases, leaving 8 bases of the junction unmatched. The CDR3 contains 14 residues. Per germline, CDR1 MNHEY and CDR2 SVGAGI. CDR3 in DNA: TGTGCCAGCAGCTACCGGACAGGGAGGACTGAAGCTTTCTTT. Translation gives CASSYRTGRTEAFF.

The J gene is TRBJ1-6, the V gene TRBV21-1. TRBV21-1 is a pseudogene. This CDR3 has 14 amino acids. This CDR3 reads CASSNRLRGSPLHF. CDR3 DNA sequence: TGTGCCAGCAGCAACAGGCTCCGAGGGTCACCCCTCCACTTT.

The gene calls are TRBV30 and TRBJ2-1; D possibly corresponds to TRBD2 (6 bases). The length of the CDR3 is 13 residues. The V end was cut by 8 bases, the J end by 5 bases, with 16 bases between. Germline V lookup: CDR1 GTSNPN, CDR2 SVGIG (reference sequence). Here the CDR3 reads CARDPGLNNEQFF. In nucleotides, the CDR3 is TGTGCCCGAGACCCGGGACTGAACAATGAGCAGTTCTTC.

As to this clone: Other DNA sequences in this specimen translate into the identical CDR3. The chain couples TRBV9 to TRBJ2-7; D gene unclear. The germline CDR1 and CDR2 sequences are SGDLS and YYNGEE. The V and J ends lost 7 bases and 1 base respectively, with 12 bases between them. The CDR3 length is 13 residues. The DNA for the CDR3 is TGTGCCAGCTCGGTAGCTGGGTCCTACGAGCAGTACTTC. Translating gives CASSVAGSYEQYF.

The J gene is TRBJ1-2, the V gene TRBV18; no definite D call. The germline CDR1 and CDR2 sequences are KGHSH and LQKENI. The CDR3 consists of 13 residues. Trimming left V 2 bases short and J 8 bases short, with 12 bases between. In DNA, the CDR3 is TGTGCCAGCTCACCAAACAGCCTCTCGGGCTACACCTTC. Residues: CASSPNSLSGYTF. Complete variable domain (other parts from reference TRBV18 and TRBJ1-2): NAGVMQNPRHLVRRRGQEARLRCSPMKGHSHVYWYRQLPEEGLKFMVYLQKENIIDESGMPKERFSAEFPKEGPSILRIQQVVRGDSAAYFCASSPNSLSGYTFGSGTRLTVV.

The J gene is TRBJ1-4, the V gene TRBV18, with D perhaps matching TRBD1 (5 bases). There are 16 residues in the CDR3. The V end lost 4 bases, the J end lost 2 bases, and 14 bases lay between the germline ends. CDR1 and CDR2 (germline): KGHSH, LQKENI. Here the CDR3 reads CASSRRGSATNEKLFF. CDR3 sequence (DNA): TGTGCCAGCTCACGCCGGGGGTCGGCGACTAATGAAAAACTGTTTTTT.

V gene TRBV10-3 combines with J gene TRBJ2-1; TRBD2 matches 12 bases. With V trimmed by 3 bases and J by 6 bases, 3 bases remained unmatched. The CDR3 extends over 15 amino acids. Germline V gene lookup returns CDR1 ENHRY and CDR2 SYGVKD. The CDR3 region is CAISDLAGGVNEQFF. The CDR3, as DNA: TGTGCCATCAGTGATCTAGCGGGAGGGGTCAATGAGCAGTTCTTC.

The rearrangement uses TRBV10-3 and TRBJ2-1, with a weak D call TRBD2 (6 bases). V was clipped by 6 bases and J by 7 bases, with 7 bases between them. This CDR3 has 11 amino acids. CDR1 is ENHRY and CDR2 is SYGVKD in the germline V gene. The CDR3 loop reads CAIRGGNEQFF. DNA for the CDR3: TGTGCCATCAGGGGGGGAAATGAGCAGTTCTTC.

This chain joins TRBV2 and TRBJ1-3, with D unclear. Germline assignment: CDR1 SNHLY and CDR2 FYNNEI. Trimming stripped 1 base from V and 0 bases from J, with 7 bases between. The CDR3 contains 15 residues. The CDR3 protein is CASSEGPNSGNTIYF. CDR3 sequence (DNA): TGTGCCAGCAGTGAAGGGCCAAACTCTGGAAACACCATATATTTT.

This chain links TRBV10-2 with TRBJ2-1, with TRBD2 matching 14 bases. CDR3 size: 16 residues. CDR1 and CDR2 from the germline V gene are WSHSY and SAAADI. V trimming: 6 bases; J trimming: 8 bases; junction bases outside the gene matches: 9. In DNA form, the CDR3 reads TGCGCCAGCAGCCTCGAGGGACTAGCGGGAGTCGATGAGCAGTTCTTC. Amino acids: CASSLEGLAGVDEQFF.

The count of this clone is one. The chain couples TRBV18 to TRBJ2-5; 16 positions match TRBD2. The CDR3 covers 16 residues. Germline CDR1 reads KGHSH; CDR2 reads LQKENI. V lost 2 bases to trimming and J lost 4 bases; unmatched junction nucleotides: 1. The CDR3 DNA reads as TGTGCCAGCTCACCAGGGACTAGCGGGAGGGGAGAGACCCAGTACTTC. This codes for CASSPGTSGRGETQYF.

The genes are TRBV3-1 (or the pseudogene TRBV3-2) and TRBJ2-1; TRBD2 is a possible D gene (5 bases). The CDR3 length is 12 residues. V lost 4 bases to trimming and J lost 8 bases, with 9 bases between them. In germline, CDR1 is LGHDT, CDR2 YNNKEL (reference sequence). CDR3 sequence reads: CASSPLGDEQFF. The CDR3 nucleotides are TGTGCCAGCAGCCCCCTCGGGGATGAGCAGTTCTTC.